This T cell receptor beta chain emerged from a study of T cell repertoires in aging, cancer and after chemotherapy. Regarding this clonotype: Its antigen is not known.

Amplification of TCR beta used genomic DNA extracted from peripheral blood. Study-wide points: Compared with age-matched healthy donors, untreated hematological or solid cancer patients showed higher blood TCR clonality. No conclusions about immunological memory after chemotherapy can be drawn from the repertoire data. Loss of evenness, beyond lost richness, contributed to age-related TCR diversity decline in cancer patients. Rebound thymic output was suggested by rising median generation probability during chemotherapy in each cancer cohort.

TRB rearrangements spanning V, D and J were amplified using mixed TRB-A/B primers. Each CDR3 protein is one row after TCRdb ran MiXCR on the multiplex PCR reads. The repertoire holds more than 1,500 distinct CDR3 sequences, with more than 50% as singletons. The CDR3 has 16 amino acids. Trimming cost V 4 bases and J 2 bases; bases outside gene matches: 10. The germline CDR1 and CDR2 sequences are SGHDT and YYEEEE. The V call is TRBV5-6, the J call TRBJ2-3; 7 bases are shared with TRBD2. The origin of this receptor is a human donor with a blood cancer. The sample taken for sequencing was blood. CDR3 coding DNA: TGTGCCAGCAGCCCCGGACTAGGAAGGGACACAGATACGCAGTATTTT. Translation gives CASSPGLGRDTDTQYF.